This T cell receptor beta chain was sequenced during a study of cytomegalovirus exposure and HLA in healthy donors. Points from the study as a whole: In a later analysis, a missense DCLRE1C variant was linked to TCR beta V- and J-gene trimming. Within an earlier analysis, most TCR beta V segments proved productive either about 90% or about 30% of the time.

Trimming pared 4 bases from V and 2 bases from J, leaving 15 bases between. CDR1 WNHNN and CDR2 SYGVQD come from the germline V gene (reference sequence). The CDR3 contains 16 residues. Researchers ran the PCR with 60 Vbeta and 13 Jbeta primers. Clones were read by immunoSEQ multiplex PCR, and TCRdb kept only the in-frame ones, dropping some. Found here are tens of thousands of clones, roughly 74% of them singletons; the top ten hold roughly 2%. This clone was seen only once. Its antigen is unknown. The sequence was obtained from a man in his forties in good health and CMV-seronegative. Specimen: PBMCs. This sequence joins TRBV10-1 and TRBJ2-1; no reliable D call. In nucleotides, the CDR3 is TGCGCCAGCAGTGGAGGAAGACCCCACACCTACAATGAGCAGTTCTTC. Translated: CASSGGRPHTYNEQFF.